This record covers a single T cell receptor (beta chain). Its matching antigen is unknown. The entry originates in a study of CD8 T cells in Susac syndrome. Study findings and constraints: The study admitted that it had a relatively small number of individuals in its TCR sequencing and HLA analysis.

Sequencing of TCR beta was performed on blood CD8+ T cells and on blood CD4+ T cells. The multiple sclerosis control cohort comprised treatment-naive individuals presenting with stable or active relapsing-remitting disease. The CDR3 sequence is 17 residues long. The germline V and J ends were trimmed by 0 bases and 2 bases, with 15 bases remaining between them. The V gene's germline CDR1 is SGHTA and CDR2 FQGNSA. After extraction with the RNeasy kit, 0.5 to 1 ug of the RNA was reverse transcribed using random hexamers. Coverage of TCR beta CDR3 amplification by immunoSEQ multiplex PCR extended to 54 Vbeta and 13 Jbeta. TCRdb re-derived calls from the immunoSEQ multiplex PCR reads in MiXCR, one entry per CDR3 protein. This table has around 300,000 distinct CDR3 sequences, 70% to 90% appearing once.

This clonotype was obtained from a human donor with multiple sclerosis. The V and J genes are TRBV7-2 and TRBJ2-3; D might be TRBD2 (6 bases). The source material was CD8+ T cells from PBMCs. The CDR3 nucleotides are TGTGCCAGCAGCTTAGCGCTGGCGGGATATTCCACAGATACGCAGTATTTT. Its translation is CASSLALAGYSTDTQYF.